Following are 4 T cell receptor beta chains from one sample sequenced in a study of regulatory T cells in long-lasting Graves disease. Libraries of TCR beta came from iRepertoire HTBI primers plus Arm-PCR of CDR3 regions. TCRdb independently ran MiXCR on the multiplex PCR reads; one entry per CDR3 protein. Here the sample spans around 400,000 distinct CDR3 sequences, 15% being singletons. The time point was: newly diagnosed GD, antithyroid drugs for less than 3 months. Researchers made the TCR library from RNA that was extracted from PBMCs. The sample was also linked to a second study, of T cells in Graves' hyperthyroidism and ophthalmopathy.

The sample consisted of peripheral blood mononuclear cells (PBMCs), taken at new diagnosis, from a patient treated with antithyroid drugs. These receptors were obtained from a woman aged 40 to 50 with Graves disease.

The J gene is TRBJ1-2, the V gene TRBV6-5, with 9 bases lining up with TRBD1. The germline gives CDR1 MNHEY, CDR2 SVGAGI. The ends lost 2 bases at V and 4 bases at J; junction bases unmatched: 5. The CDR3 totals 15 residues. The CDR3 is CASSYGQGPSYGYTF. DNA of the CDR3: TGTGCCAGCAGTTACGGACAGGGGCCCTCCTATGGCTACACCTTC.

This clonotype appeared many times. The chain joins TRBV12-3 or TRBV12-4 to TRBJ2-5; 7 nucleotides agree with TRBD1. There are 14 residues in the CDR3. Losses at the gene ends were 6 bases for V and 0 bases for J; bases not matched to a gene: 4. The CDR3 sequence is CASRYGTDQETQYF. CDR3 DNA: TGTGCCAGCAGATACGGGACAGACCAAGAGACCCAGTACTTC.

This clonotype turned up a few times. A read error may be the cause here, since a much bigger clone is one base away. CDR3 DNA sequence: TGTGCCAGCACTCCTGGCGCCTCATACGAGCAGTACTTC. It yields the protein CASTPGASYEQYF. The chain is built from TRBV2 and TRBJ2-7; D is undetermined. Per germline, CDR1 SNHLY and CDR2 FYNNEI. Deletions cut 7 bases from V and 4 bases from J, with 14 bases between. The CDR3 consists of 13 residues.

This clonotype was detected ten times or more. The CDR3 spells CASSLVPSDATYEQYF. CDR3 DNA sequence: TGTGCCAGCAGCTTAGTGCCTAGCGATGCAACCTACGAGCAGTACTTC. The chain recombines TRBV11-2 with TRBJ2-7; possible D gene TRBD2, 6 bases. CDR3 length: 16 amino acids. Trimming took 1 base from V and 2 from J, leaving 15 bases between them. The V gene's germline CDR1 is SGHAT and CDR2 FQNNGV.